What follows is one T cell receptor beta chain and its context. It has no known antigen specificity. Per-base quality was not reported, and no clone a single base away is much larger than it. Ficoll-Paque density gradient centrifugation was used to isolate PBMCs. The data were produced on an Illumina NovaSeq 6000. TCRalpha and TCRbeta cDNA libraries were constructed by 5'RACE with constant-segment primers, with sample barcodes and unique molecular identifiers being introduced. RNA was extracted from every sample with Trizol reagent. Library amplification was performed in two PCR steps, and a second sample barcode and Illumina TruSeq adapters were introduced in the second step. Sequencing of libraries was performed on an Illumina NovaSeq with 2 x 150 bp paired-end reads. Per the original workflow: Demultiplexing of reads and collapsing into UMI-guided consensus sequences were performed with migec v1.2.7. Using mixcr v2.1.11, UMI consensuses were aligned to TRA and TRB V and J templates and then assembled into clonotypes. A clonotype was counted as expanded or contracted only when both edgeR and NoisET called the clonotype significant, with the noise models trained on biological replicates. edgeR calls used a false discovery rate-adjusted p below 0.01 and a log2 fold-change threshold of 1. As an exploratory analysis of dynamics, max-normalized trajectories of the 1000 most abundant clonotypes were examined by PCA with hierarchical clustering. Each responding clone was given a CD4 or CD8 phenotype based on the CD4+ and CD8+ repertoires, which had been sequenced separately. TCRdb redid the processing of the public reads, applying fastp at Q25 and MiXCR, and retained in-frame beta chains. Identical CDR3 proteins give one entry, which carries the most common genes and DNA. TCRdb's processing, not the authors' own work, is the source of the V and J calls. Recorded for this sample are some 300,000 distinct CDR3 sequences; approximately 22% of them occurred a single time. Jointly, the top ten make up 21% of the sample.

The germline V gene encodes CDR1 SGHRS and CDR2 YFSETQ. Cut back by 3 bases and 0 bases, the V and J ends lie 10 bases apart. The CDR3 sequence holds 14 residues, the cysteine and phenylalanine included. Solely the CDR3 DNA is kept, with 42 bases framed from the first base. This sample stems from a study of T-cell memory formation after mild COVID-19 (dated by TCRdb to the early 2020s). General notes on the study: TCR sequence clusters from the two donors were largely donor specific. Longitudinal TCRalpha and TCRbeta repertoire sequencing tracked T-cell clones expanding and contracting after mild COVID-19 in a couple of donors. The cohort comprised two young, previously healthy adult volunteers, one female and one male.

Findings and caveats that apply to the study as a whole: Only two mild cases were covered by the study, and larger cohorts that include severe cases with pre-infection samples were considered necessary. Contracting CD4+ clones turned up mainly in the CM and EM memory subsets, whereas EMRA was where CD8+ clones were enriched. Some responding clones were found in pre-infection memory, which suggests that pre-existing cross-reactive memory T cells took part in the SARS-CoV-2 response. Whether the second-wave clones peaking on day 37 were SARS-CoV-2 specific was not confirmed. Balanced CD4/CD8 phenotypes were observed for clones contracting from day 15 to 85, whereas a bias towards CD4+ was observed for a second wave of clones expanding from day 15 to 37.

The chain employs TRBV5-1 and TRBJ2-7; the D region possibly corresponds to TRBD2 (6 bases align). The clonotype comes from a man between 18 and 35 years old who had mild COVID-19 (a few samples of this study predate the infection). The sample titles of this study are shuffled in the database, so cell type and time point are left out; the donor was told from shared clones. Sample: PBMCs or a T cell subset sorted from them (not recorded which). In nucleotide form, the sequence is TGCGCCAGCAGCTGGGCACTAGCCTCCTACGAGCAGTACTTC. Its translation reads: CASSWALASYEQYF. With all but the CDR3 taken from the reference TRBV5-1 and TRBJ2-7 genes, the full variable domain is: KAGVTQTPRYLIKTRGQQVTLSCSPISGHRSVSWYQQTPGQGLQFLFEYFSETQRNKGNFPGRFSGRQFSNSRSEMNVSTLELGDSALYLCASSWALASYEQYFGPGTRLTVT.